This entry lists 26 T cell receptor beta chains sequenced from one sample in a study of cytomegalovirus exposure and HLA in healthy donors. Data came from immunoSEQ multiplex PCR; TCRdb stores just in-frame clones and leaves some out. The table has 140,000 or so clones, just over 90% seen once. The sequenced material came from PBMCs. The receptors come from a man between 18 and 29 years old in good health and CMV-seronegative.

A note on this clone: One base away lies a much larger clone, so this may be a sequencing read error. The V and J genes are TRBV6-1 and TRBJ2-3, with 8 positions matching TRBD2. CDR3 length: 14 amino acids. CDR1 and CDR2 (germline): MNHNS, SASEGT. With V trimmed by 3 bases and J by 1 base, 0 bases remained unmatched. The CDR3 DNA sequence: TGTGCCAGCAGTGAGCGGGGGGGCACAGATACGCAGTATTTT. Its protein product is CASSERGGTDTQYF.

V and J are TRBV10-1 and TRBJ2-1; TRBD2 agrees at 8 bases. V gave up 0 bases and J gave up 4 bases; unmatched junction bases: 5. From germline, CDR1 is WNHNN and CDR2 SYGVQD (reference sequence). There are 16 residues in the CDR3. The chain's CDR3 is CASSESAASGYNEQFF. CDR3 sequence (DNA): TGCGCCAGCAGTGAGTCCGCCGCTAGCGGGTACAATGAGCAGTTCTTC.

CDR3 protein: CASSLGQETYGYTF. The CDR3 coding sequence is TGTGCCAGCAGCTTAGGCCAGGAAACCTATGGCTACACCTTC. The chain links TRBV13 to TRBJ1-2; D gene ambiguous. The V end was cut by 0 bases, the J end by 4 bases, with 9 bases between. This CDR3 is built from 14 residues. The germline gives CDR1 PRHDT, CDR2 FYEKMQ (reference sequence).

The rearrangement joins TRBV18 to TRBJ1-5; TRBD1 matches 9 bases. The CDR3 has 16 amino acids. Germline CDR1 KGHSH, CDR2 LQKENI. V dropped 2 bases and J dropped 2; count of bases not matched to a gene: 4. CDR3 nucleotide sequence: TGTGCCAGCTCACCAACCGACAGGGGGGGCAATCAGCCCCAGCATTTT. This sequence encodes CASSPTDRGGNQPQHF. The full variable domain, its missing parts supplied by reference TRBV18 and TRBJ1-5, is NAGVMQNPRHLVRRRGQEARLRCSPMKGHSHVYWYRQLPEEGLKFMVYLQKENIIDESGMPKERFSAEFPKEGPSILRIQQVVRGDSAAYFCASSPTDRGGNQPQHFGDGTRLSIL.

The CDR3 is CASSLAGFAGNTIYF. DNA of the CDR3: TGTGCCAGCAGCTTGGCGGGGTTCGCTGGAAACACCATATATTTT. The genes are TRBV5-6 and TRBJ1-3; D gene uncertain. Trimming pared 0 bases from V and 2 bases from J, leaving 9 bases between. Per germline, CDR1 SGHDT and CDR2 YYEEEE. This CDR3 has 15 residues.

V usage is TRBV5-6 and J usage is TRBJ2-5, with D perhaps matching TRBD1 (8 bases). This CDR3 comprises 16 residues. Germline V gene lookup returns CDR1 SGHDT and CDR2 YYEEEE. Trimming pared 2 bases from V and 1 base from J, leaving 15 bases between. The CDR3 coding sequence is TGTGCCAGCAGCTTATGGACAGGGACTATCCAAGAGACCCAGTACTTC. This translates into CASSLWTGTIQETQYF.

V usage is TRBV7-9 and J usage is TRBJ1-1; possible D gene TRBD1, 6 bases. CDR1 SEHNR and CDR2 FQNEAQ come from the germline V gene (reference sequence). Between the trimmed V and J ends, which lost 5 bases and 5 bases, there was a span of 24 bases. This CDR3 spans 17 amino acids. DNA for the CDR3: TGTGCCAGCAGCCAATGGGCAGGAAGACAGGCCGAGACTGAAGCTTTCTTT. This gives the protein CASSQWAGRQAETEAFF.

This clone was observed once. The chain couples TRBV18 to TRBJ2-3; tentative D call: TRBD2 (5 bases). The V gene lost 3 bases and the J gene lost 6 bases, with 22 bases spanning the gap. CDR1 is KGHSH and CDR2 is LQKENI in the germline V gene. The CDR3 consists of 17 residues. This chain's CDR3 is CASSPNPTVASTDTQYF. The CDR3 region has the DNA TGTGCCAGCTCACCCAACCCGACCGTAGCGTCAACCGATACGCAGTATTTT.

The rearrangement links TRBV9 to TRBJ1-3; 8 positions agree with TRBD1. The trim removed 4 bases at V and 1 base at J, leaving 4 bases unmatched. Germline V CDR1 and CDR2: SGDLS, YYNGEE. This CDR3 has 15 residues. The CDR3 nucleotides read TGTGCCAGCAGCCTTACAGGGGGATCTGGAAACACCATATATTTT. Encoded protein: CASSLTGGSGNTIYF. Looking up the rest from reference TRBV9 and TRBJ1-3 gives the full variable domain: DSGVTQTPKHLITATGQRVTLRCSPRSGDLSVYWYQQSLDQGLQFLIQYYNGEERAKGNILERFSAQQFPDLHSELNLSSLELGDSALYFCASSLTGGSGNTIYFGEGSWLTVV.

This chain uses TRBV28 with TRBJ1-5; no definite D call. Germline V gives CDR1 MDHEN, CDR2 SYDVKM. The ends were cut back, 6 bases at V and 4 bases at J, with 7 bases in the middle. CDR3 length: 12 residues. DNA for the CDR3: TGTGCCAGCAGCGTCAGAAATCAGCCCCAGCATTTT. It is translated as CASSVRNQPQHF. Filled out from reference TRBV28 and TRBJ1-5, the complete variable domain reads DVKVTQSSRYLVKRTGEKVFLECVQDMDHENMFWYRQDPGLGLRLIYFSYDVKMKEKGDIPEGYSVSREKKERFSLILESASTNQTSMYLCASSVRNQPQHFGDGTRLSIL.

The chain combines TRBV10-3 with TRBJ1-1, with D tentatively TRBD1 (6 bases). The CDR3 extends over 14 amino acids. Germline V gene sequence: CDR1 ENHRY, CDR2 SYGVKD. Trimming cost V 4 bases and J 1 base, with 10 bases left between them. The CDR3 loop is CAISAGAGNTEAFF. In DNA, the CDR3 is TGTGCCATCAGTGCAGGGGCAGGGAACACTGAAGCTTTCTTT.

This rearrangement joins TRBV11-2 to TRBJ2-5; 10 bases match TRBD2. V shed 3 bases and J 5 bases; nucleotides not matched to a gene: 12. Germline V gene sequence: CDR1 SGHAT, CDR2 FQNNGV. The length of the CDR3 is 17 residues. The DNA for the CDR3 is TGTGCCAGCAGCTTCTCAGCGGGAGGGCCCGGGGGGGAGACCCAGTACTTC. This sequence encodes CASSFSAGGPGGETQYF. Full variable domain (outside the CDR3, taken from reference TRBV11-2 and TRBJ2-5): EAGVAQSPRYKIIEKRQSVAFWCNPISGHATLYWYQQILGQGPKLLIQFQNNGVVDDSQLPKDRFSAERLKGVDSTLKIQPAKLEDSAVYLCASSFSAGGPGGETQYFGPGTRLLVL.

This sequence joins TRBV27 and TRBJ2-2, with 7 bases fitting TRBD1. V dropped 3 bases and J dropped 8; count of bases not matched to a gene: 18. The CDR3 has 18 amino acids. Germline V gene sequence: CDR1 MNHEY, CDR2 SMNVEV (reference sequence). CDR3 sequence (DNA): TGTGCCAGCAGTTTTACATCCGGGACAGTACCCCCGGGGGGGGAGCTGTTTTTT. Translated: CASSFTSGTVPPGGELFF.

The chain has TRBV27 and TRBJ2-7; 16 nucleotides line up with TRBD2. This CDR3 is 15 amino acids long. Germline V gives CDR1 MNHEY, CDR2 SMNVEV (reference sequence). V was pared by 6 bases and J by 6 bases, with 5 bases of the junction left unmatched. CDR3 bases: TGTGCCAGCAGCTCCGGGACTAGCGGGAGGGGCGAGCAGTACGTC. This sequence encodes CASSSGTSGRGEQYV.

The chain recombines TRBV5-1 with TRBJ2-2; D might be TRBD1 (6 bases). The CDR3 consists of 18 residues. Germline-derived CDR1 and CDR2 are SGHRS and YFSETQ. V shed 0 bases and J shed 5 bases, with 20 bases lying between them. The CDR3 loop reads CASSLAGLEDSKTGELFF. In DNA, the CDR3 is TGCGCCAGCAGCTTGGCCGGGCTCGAGGACAGCAAAACCGGGGAGCTGTTTTTT.

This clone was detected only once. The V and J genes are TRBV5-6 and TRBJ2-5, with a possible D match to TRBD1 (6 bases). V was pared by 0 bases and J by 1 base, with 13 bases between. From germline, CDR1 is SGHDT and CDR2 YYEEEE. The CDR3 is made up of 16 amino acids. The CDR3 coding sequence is TGTGCCAGCAGCTTGGACTGGGGGCCGGCCCAAGAGACCCAGTACTTC. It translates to CASSLDWGPAQETQYF.

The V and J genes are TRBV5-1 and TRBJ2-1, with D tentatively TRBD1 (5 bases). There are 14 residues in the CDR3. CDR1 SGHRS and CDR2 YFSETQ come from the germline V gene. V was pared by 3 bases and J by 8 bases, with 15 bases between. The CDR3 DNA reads TGCGCCAGCAGCTCTCCACTGGGCAGGGATGAGCAGTTCTTC. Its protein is CASSSPLGRDEQFF.

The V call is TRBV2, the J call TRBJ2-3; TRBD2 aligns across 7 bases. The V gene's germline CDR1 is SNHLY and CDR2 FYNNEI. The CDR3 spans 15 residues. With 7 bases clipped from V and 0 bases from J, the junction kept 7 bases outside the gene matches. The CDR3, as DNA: TGTGCCAGCACCAACAGACTAGCTAGCACAGATACGCAGTATTTT. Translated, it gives CASTNRLASTDTQYF.

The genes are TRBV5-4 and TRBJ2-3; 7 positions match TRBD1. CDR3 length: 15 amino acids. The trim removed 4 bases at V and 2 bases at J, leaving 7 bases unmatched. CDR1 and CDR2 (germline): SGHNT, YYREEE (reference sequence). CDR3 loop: CASSTPGQNTDTQYF. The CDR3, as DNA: TGTGCCAGCAGCACGCCGGGACAGAACACAGATACGCAGTATTTT.

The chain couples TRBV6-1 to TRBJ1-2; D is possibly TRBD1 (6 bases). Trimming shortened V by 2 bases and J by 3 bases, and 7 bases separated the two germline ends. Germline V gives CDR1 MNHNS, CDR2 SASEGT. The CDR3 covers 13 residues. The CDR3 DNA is TGTGCCAGCAGTGAAAGACAGGACTATGGCTACACCTTC. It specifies CASSERQDYGYTF.

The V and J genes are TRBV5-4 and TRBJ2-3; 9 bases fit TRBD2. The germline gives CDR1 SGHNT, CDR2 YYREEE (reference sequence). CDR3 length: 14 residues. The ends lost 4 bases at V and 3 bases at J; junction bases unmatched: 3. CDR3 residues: CASSESGRTDTQYF. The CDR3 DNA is TGTGCCAGCAGCGAGAGCGGGAGGACAGATACGCAGTATTTT.

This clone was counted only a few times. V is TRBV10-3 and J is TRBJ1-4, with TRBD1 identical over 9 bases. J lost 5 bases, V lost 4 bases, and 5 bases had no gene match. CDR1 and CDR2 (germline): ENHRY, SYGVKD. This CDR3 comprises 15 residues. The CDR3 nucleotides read TGTGCCATCAGTGGGGGACAGGGCCCCAATGAAAAACTGTTTTTT. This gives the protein CAISGGQGPNEKLFF.

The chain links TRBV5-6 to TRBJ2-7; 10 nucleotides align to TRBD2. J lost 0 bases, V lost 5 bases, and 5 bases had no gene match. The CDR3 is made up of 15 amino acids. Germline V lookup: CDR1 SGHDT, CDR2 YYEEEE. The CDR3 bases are TGTGCCAGCAGGTTGATAGCGGGGGGCTCCTACGAGCAGTACTTC. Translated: CASRLIAGGSYEQYF.

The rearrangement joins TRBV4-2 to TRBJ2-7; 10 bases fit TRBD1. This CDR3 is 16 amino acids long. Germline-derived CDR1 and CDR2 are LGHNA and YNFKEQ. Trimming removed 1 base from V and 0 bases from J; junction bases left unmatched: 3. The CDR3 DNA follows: TGTGCCAGCAGCCAAGGACAGGGGGCCCCCTCCTACGAGCAGTACTTC. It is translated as CASSQGQGAPSYEQYF.

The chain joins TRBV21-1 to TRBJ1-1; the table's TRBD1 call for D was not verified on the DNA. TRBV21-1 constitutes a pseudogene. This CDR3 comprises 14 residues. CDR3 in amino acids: CASSKQGSDTEAFF. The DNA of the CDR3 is TGTGCCAGCAGCAAACAGGGATCGGACACTGAAGCTTTCTTT.

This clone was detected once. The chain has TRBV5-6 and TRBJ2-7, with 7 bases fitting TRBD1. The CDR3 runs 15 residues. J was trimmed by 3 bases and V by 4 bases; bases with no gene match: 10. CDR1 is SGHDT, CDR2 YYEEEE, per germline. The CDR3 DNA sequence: TGTGCCAGCAGCCCAGGGACAGAATGGGGCTACGAGCAGTACGTC. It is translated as CASSPGTEWGYEQYV.